This TCR beta chain was identified in a study of T-cell reconstitution after alpha-beta-depleted transplantation in children. Using unique molecular identifiers, the investigators prepared the TCRbeta library. TCRdb redid the calling of the PCR reads with MiXCR, one entry per CDR3 protein. The table records hundreds of thousands of distinct CDR3 sequences, 13% of them present only once. The CDR3 spans 14 residues. The germline V gene encodes CDR1 DFQATT and CDR2 SNEGSKA (reference sequence). Between the trimmed V and J ends, which lost 5 bases and 2 bases, there was a span of 15 bases. The sample was PBMCs, taken from the stem cell graft. The source is a human donor who donated a stem cell graft to a child with Fanconi anemia. The chain recombines TRBV20-1 with TRBJ1-1, with D perhaps TRBD1 (6 bases). DNA of the CDR3: TGCAGTGCTCAACCCGGAGGGGGAAACACTGAAGCTTTCTTT. Translated, it gives CSAQPGGGNTEAFF.